The 30 T cell receptor beta chains below all came from one sample that was sequenced in a study of blood T cells in healthy people across ages. Primers used in a second PCR of roughly 6 to 11 cycles were a sample-barcoded 5' primer and a J-beta primer mix. Each CDR3 protein is one row after TCRdb ran MiXCR on the 5' RACE reads. The repertoire holds 650,000 to 800,000 distinct CDR3 sequences, with approximately 44% as singletons. Specimen: blood. Receptors were obtained from a man aged 55 to 70 in good health.

This chain joins TRBV29-1 and TRBJ2-2; D may be TRBD2 (6 bases). The germline CDR1 and CDR2 sequences are SQVTM and ANQGSEA. The CDR3 runs 16 residues. Trimming pared 3 bases from V and 6 bases from J, leaving 20 bases between. The CDR3 bases are TGCAGCGTTGAGGGGATCGGGACTGGCGGGTCCGGGGAGCTGTTTTTT. Translated, it gives CSVEGIGTGGSGELFF.

This clonotype has just a few counts. The chain joins TRBV7-2 to TRBJ2-7; TRBD1 agrees at 9 bases. CDR1 SGHTA and CDR2 FQGNSA come from the germline V gene. V dropped 5 bases and J dropped 3; count of bases not matched to a gene: 8. The CDR3 extends over 15 amino acids. This CDR3 reads CASSPDRGAGYEQYF. The CDR3 DNA sequence: TGTGCCAGCAGCCCGGACAGGGGAGCGGGCTACGAGCAGTACTTC.

Only one count was recorded for this clonotype. V is TRBV29-1 and J is TRBJ2-7, with 9 bases lining up with TRBD2. The CDR3 covers 15 residues. The V and J ends lost 6 bases and 13 bases, in that order; junction bases with no gene match: 22. Germline V gene sequence: CDR1 SQVTM, CDR2 ANQGSEA. The CDR3 spells CSVKRTSDPQETHYF. The DNA for the CDR3 is TGCAGCGTCAAGCGGACTAGCGATCCACAGGAGACCCATTACTTC.

This clonotype was seen once. The V and J genes are TRBV29-1 and TRBJ2-3, with D unresolved. Trimming removed 4 bases from V and 3 bases from J, with 8 bases in between. CDR3 length: 12 residues. The germline CDR1 and CDR2 sequences are SQVTM and ANQGSEA. This CDR3 reads CSVGTPTDTQYF. The CDR3 DNA reads TGCAGCGTTGGAACCCCGACAGATACGCAGTATTTT.

Only a few counts were recorded for this clonotype. The genes are TRBV3-1 and TRBJ1-6, with D possibly matching TRBD1 (5 bases). The CDR3 totals 17 residues. Germline CDR1 reads LGHDT; CDR2 reads YNNKEL (reference sequence). V lost 0 bases, J lost 3 bases, and 12 bases lay in between. Here the CDR3 reads CASSQDPGGGYNSPLHF. In DNA, the CDR3 is TGTGCCAGCAGCCAAGATCCTGGGGGGGGCTATAATTCACCCCTCCACTTT.

The rearrangement joins TRBV7-2 to TRBJ2-5; no reliable D call. Deletions cut 5 bases from V and 1 base from J, with 11 bases between. Germline-derived CDR1 and CDR2 are SGHTA and FQGNSA. The CDR3 contains 14 residues. CDR3 sequence reads: CASSRSSTQETQYF. The CDR3, as DNA: TGTGCCAGCAGCCGGTCGAGCACCCAAGAGACCCAGTACTTC.

This clonotype has just a few counts. The rearrangement links TRBV7-2 to TRBJ2-3; the D gene is possibly TRBD2 (5 bases). Trimming stripped 5 bases from V and 7 bases from J, with 10 bases between. There are 12 residues in the CDR3. The germline V gene has CDR1 SGHTA and CDR2 FQGNSA. The CDR3 sequence: CASSQSGNTQYF. The CDR3 DNA reads as TGTGCCAGCAGCCAGAGCGGTAATACGCAGTATTTT.

The chain is built from TRBV7-9 and TRBJ1-1, with D perhaps matching TRBD1 (5 bases). Germline V lookup: CDR1 SEHNR, CDR2 FQNEAQ (reference sequence). Trimming shortened V by 11 bases and J by 3 bases, and 22 bases separated the two germline ends. The length of the CDR3 is 15 residues. CDR3 residues: CAGLDRVSADTEAFF. In DNA form, the CDR3 reads TGTGCCGGCCTTGACAGAGTTTCGGCGGACACTGAAGCTTTCTTT.

The chain joins TRBV6-2 or TRBV6-3 to TRBJ1-1; no clear D. CDR1 and CDR2 from the germline V gene are MNHEY and SVGEGT. With 6 bases removed from V and 1 base from J, the gap between germline ends came to 9 bases. The CDR3 extends over 13 amino acids. CDR3 in amino acids: CASSHVSNTEAFF. Here the CDR3 DNA reads TGTGCCAGCAGCCATGTTTCGAACACTGAAGCTTTCTTT.

This clonotype has a handful of counts. This chain links TRBV7-3 with TRBJ2-1, with D perhaps assigned TRBD1 or TRBD2 (5 bases each). This CDR3 region has 13 residues. Trimming removed 3 bases at V and 9 bases at J, with 12 bases between. CDR1 is SGHTA, CDR2 FQGTGA, per germline. The CDR3 nucleotides read TGTGCCAGCAGCTTTGGGACGTCCAGTGAGCAGTTCTTC. Translation gives CASSFGTSSEQFF.

The table lists this clonotype with many counts. This rearrangement joins TRBV7-2 to TRBJ2-5; D gene ambiguous. The CDR3 spans 14 residues. The V end lost 5 bases, the J end lost 2 bases, and 12 bases lay between the germline ends. Germline CDR1 is SGHTA and CDR2 is FQGNSA. Written as DNA, the CDR3 is TGTGCCAGCAGCCTCGGTGGGAAACAAGAGACCCAGTACTTC. This codes for CASSLGGKQETQYF.

The chain joins TRBV6-6 to TRBJ2-1, with 8 bases matching TRBD1. After removal of 5 bases from V and 10 bases from J, the junction contained 1 base not matched to a gene. The germline V gene has CDR1 MNHNY and CDR2 SVGAGI (reference sequence). The CDR3 is made up of 11 amino acids. DNA of the CDR3: TGTGCCAGCAGTGACAGGGGAGAGCAGTTCTTC. Translated, it gives CASSDRGEQFF.

In the case of this clonotype: A much larger clone lies a single base off, so this may be a read error. The chain recombines TRBV12-3 or TRBV12-4 with TRBJ1-2; no clear D. V shed 0 bases and J shed 0 bases, with 8 bases lying between them. The CDR3 covers 15 residues. CDR3 residues: CASSLAGRANYGYTF. The DNA of the CDR3 is TGTGCCAGCAGTTTAGCGGGCAGAGCTAACTATGGCTACACCTTC.

The chain has TRBV7-2 and TRBJ2-1; 9 bases are a match to TRBD2. Germline V gene sequence: CDR1 SGHTA, CDR2 FQGNSA. This CDR3 is built from 15 residues. Trimming cost V 5 bases and J 8 bases; bases outside gene matches: 10. CDR3 sequence reads: CASSPVAGGFDEQFF. CDR3 nucleotide sequence: TGTGCCAGCAGCCCCGTGGCGGGGGGGTTCGATGAGCAGTTCTTC.

In its sample, this clonotype was seen once. The chain combines TRBV4-1 with TRBJ2-1; tentative D call: TRBD2 (6 bases). Trimming took off 0 bases at V and 3 bases at J, with 12 bases between the two ends. This CDR3 contains 16 residues. From germline, CDR1 is MGHRA and CDR2 YSYEKL. CDR3 coding DNA: TGCGCCAGCAGCCAAGAGGGCGGGACTGACTACAATGAGCAGTTCTTC. Residues: CASSQEGGTDYNEQFF.

The chain links TRBV12-3 or TRBV12-4 to TRBJ2-5; 7 bases map to TRBD2. The V and J ends lost 2 bases and 1 base, in that order; junction bases with no gene match: 4. This CDR3 is 15 amino acids long. Here the CDR3 DNA reads TGTGCCAGCAGTTTAAGTGGGAGGGCCCAAGAGACCCAGTACTTC. Protein product: CASSLSGRAQETQYF.

The chain couples TRBV3-1 to TRBJ2-1; a weak D match, TRBD1 (5 bases). Trimming shortened V by 1 base and J by 7 bases, and 14 bases separated the two germline ends. The length of the CDR3 is 15 residues. Germline assignment: CDR1 LGHDT and CDR2 YNNKEL (reference sequence). CDR3 bases: TGTGCCAGCAGCCAAGGACAGAGGTGGGGTAATGAGCAGTTCTTC. As protein: CASSQGQRWGNEQFF.

This sequence joins TRBV12-3 or TRBV12-4 and TRBJ1-5, with unresolved D. CDR3 length equals 13 residues. Trimming pared 2 bases from V and 6 bases from J, leaving 8 bases between. The CDR3 loop is CASSLRAGQPQHF. The DNA for the CDR3 is TGTGCCAGCAGTTTAAGGGCGGGTCAGCCCCAGCATTTT.

This rearrangement joins TRBV12-3 or TRBV12-4 to TRBJ1-6; TRBD1 is a possible D gene (5 bases). The CDR3 spans 14 residues. The V end lost 5 bases, the J end lost 4 bases, and 9 bases lay between the germline ends. The CDR3 here is CASSIRTYNSPLHF. CDR3 in DNA: TGTGCCAGCAGTATCCGGACATATAATTCACCCCTCCACTTT.

This clonotype was counted between two and nine times. The chain couples TRBV4-3 to TRBJ2-7; 8 bases match TRBD1. The junction had 9 bases not matched to a gene; V was cut back by 2 bases and J by 3 bases. This CDR3 spans 16 amino acids. Germline-derived CDR1 and CDR2 are LGHNA and YSLEER. The CDR3 DNA is TGCGCCAGCAGCCAATTGGTGGGGACAGGAGACTACGAGCAGTACTTC. Translation: CASSQLVGTGDYEQYF.

This clonotype was seen only once. V and J are TRBV3-1 and TRBJ2-3, with 8 bases aligning to TRBD1. V lost 6 bases to trimming and J lost 4 bases; unmatched junction nucleotides: 9. The CDR3 loop spans 15 amino acids. Germline V CDR1 and CDR2: LGHDT, YNNKEL (reference sequence). CDR3 loop: CASRFQGALADTQYF. The CDR3, as DNA: TGTGCCAGCAGGTTTCAGGGGGCGCTCGCAGATACGCAGTATTTT.

As regards this clonotype: A read error may account for a junction end that differs from germline. V is TRBV6-1 and J is TRBJ2-7; D remains ambiguous. Germline CDR1 MNHNS, CDR2 SASEGT. The CDR3 totals 15 residues. The CDR3 DNA sequence: TGTGCCAGCAGTGAGGGCCGTTTGAGCTCCCACGAGCAGTACTTC. Its protein is CASSEGRLSSHEQYF.

V usage is TRBV7-9 and J usage is TRBJ1-2; D might be TRBD1 (5 bases). Germline V gene sequence: CDR1 SEHNR, CDR2 FQNEAQ (reference sequence). The CDR3 extends over 18 amino acids. V shed 4 bases and J shed 4 bases, with 25 bases lying between them. The CDR3 sequence: CASSSGFDQGFRSYGYTF. DNA for the CDR3: TGTGCCAGCAGCTCGGGGTTCGATCAGGGTTTTCGTAGCTATGGCTACACCTTC.

This clonotype was counted only a few times. This chain connects TRBV12-3 or TRBV12-4 to TRBJ2-5; TRBD2 matches 8 bases. This CDR3 has 15 amino acids. Trimming cost V 6 bases and J 4 bases; bases outside gene matches: 10. This chain's CDR3 is CASSPAGGLGETQYF. CDR3 DNA: TGTGCCAGCAGCCCGGCGGGGGGCTTGGGAGAGACCCAGTACTTC.

Turning to this clonotype: Possible read error: a much larger clone is one base away. The chain couples TRBV6-5 to TRBJ2-6; D is possibly TRBD1 (5 bases). Trimming took 6 bases from V and 2 from J, leaving 11 bases between them. The CDR3 sequence is 15 residues long. Germline loops: CDR1 MNHEY, CDR2 SVGAGI. The CDR3 region is CASSSDRPGANVLTF. CDR3 in DNA: TGTGCCAGCAGCTCCGACAGACCTGGGGCCAACGTCCTGACTTTC.

The chain carries TRBV4-2 and TRBJ2-1; D might be TRBD1 (5 bases). CDR1 is LGHNA and CDR2 is YNFKEQ in the germline V gene. Trimming took off 1 base at V and 9 bases at J, with 16 bases between the two ends. The CDR3 extends over 15 amino acids. The CDR3 DNA sequence: TGTGCCAGCAGCCAAGTGCAGGGAAGGTGGGGTGAGCAGTTCTTC. Translated: CASSQVQGRWGEQFF.

This chain joins TRBV6-1 and TRBJ2-1, with unresolved D. The CDR3 totals 13 residues. Trimming removed 1 base at V and 6 bases at J, with 7 bases between. The germline V gene encodes CDR1 MNHNS and CDR2 SASEGT. In nucleotides, the CDR3 is TGTGCCAGCAGTGAAGGGCCCTTCAATGAGCAGTTCTTC. This codes for CASSEGPFNEQFF.

The chain employs TRBV5-1 and TRBJ2-5, with TRBD2 matching over 8 bases. The length of the CDR3 is 17 residues. Germline V gene data show CDR1 as SGHRS and CDR2 as YFSETQ. Trimming cost V 0 bases and J 2 bases; bases outside gene matches: 9. In nucleotides, the CDR3 is TGCGCCAGCAGCTTGGCGGTAGCGGGACCGGCACAAGAGACCCAGTACTTC. Its translation is CASSLAVAGPAQETQYF. Based on the CDR3 plus reference TRBV5-1 and TRBJ2-5, the full variable domain is KAGVTQTPRYLIKTRGQQVTLSCSPISGHRSVSWYQQTPGQGLQFLFEYFSETQRNKGNFPGRFSGRQFSNSRSEMNVSTLELGDSALYLCASSLAVAGPAQETQYFGPGTRLLVL.

Points on this clonotype: The junction differs from germline at one of its ends, possibly a read error. The chain uses TRBV5-1 and TRBJ2-3; TRBD1 is a possible D gene (7 bases). The CDR3 contains 15 residues. Germline loops: CDR1 SGHRS, CDR2 YFSETQ. In nucleotides, the CDR3 is TGTGCCAGCAGTCGACAGGGAGGAGGCACAGATACGCAGTATTTT. Its protein product is CASSRQGGGTDTQYF. The full variable domain, rest sourced from reference TRBV5-1 and TRBJ2-3, is KAGVTQTPRYLIKTRGQQVTLSCSPISGHRSVSWYQQTPGQGLQFLFEYFSETQRNKGNFPGRFSGRQFSNSRSEMNVSTLELGDSALYLCASSRQGGGTDTQYFGPGTRLTVL.

This clonotype was seen a handful of times. This chain joins TRBV29-1 and TRBJ1-6; D remains unclear. Germline V lookup: CDR1 SQVTM, CDR2 ANQGSEA. V was cut by 4 bases and J by 5 bases, with 9 bases left in between. The CDR3 extends over 13 amino acids. This CDR3 reads CSVGTGNNSPLHF. In nucleotides, the CDR3 is TGCAGCGTTGGGACGGGAAATAATTCACCCCTCCACTTT.